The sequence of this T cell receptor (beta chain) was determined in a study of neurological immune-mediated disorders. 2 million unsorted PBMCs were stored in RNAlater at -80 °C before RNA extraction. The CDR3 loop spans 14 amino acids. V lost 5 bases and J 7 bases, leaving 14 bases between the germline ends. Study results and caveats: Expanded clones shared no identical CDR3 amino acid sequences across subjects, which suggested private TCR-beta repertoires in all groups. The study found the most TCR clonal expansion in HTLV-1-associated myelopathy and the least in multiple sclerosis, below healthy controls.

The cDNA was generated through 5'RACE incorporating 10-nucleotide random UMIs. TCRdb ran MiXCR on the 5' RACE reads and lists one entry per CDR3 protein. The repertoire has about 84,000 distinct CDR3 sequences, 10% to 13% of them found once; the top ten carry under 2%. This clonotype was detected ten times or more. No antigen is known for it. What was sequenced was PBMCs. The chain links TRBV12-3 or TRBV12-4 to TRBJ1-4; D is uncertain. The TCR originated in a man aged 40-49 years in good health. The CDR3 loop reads CASSLLGPTEKLFF. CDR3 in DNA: TGTGCCAGCAGTCTCCTCGGTCCAACTGAAAAACTGTTTTTT.